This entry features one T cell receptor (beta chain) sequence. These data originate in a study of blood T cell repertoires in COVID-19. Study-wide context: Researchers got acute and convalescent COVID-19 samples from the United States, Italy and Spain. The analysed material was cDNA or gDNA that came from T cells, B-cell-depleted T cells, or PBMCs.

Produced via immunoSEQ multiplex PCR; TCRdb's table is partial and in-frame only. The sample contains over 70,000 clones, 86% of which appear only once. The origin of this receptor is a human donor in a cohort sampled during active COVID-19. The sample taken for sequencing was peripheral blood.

The CDR3 DNA reads as TGTGCCAGCAGCTTGGCCACTAGGACAGGGGGCAGCGAGCAGTACTTC. Protein: CASSLATRTGGSEQYF. The chain couples TRBV5-5 to TRBJ2-7, with TRBD1 matching 11 bases. With 0 bases clipped from V and 6 bases from J, the junction kept 8 bases outside the gene matches. This CDR3 is built from 16 residues. The germline CDR1 and CDR2 sequences are SGHKS and YYEKEE (reference sequence).